This TCR beta chain was sequenced for a study of cytomegalovirus exposure and HLA in healthy donors. Sequencing was performed with immunoSEQ multiplex PCR; in TCRdb, only in-frame clones are kept and a portion is missing. This table has fewer than 95,000 clones, 94% appearing once. This clone was seen just once. Its target is unknown. Germline loops: CDR1 MNHNY, CDR2 SVGAGI (reference sequence). Trimming shortened V by 0 bases and J by 6 bases, and 3 bases separated the two germline ends. The length of the CDR3 is 12 residues. Broader study findings: In the 120 or so validation repertoires, approximately 94% of cluster scores exceeded 0, per a later analysis.

The TCR comes from a woman aged 18-35 years in good health and CMV-seronegative. Sequencing input: PBMCs. The chain uses TRBV6-6 and TRBJ1-5; D not resolved. Here the CDR3 reads CASSYSSQPQHF. CDR3 nucleotides: TGTGCCAGCAGTTACTCTAGTCAGCCCCAGCATTTT.